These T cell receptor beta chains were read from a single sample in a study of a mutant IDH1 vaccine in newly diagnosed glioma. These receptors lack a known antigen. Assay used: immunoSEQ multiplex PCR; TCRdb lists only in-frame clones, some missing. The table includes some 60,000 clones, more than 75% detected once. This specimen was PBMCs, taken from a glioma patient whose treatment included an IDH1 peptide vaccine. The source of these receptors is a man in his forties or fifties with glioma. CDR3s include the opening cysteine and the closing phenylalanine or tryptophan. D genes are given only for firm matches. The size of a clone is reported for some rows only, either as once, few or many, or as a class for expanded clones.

DNA: TGTGCCAGTAGCACACAGAATTACGGAGAGCAGTACTTC; CDR3: CASSTQNYGEQYF; size: once; J: TRBJ2-7; D: .; V: TRBV19
DNA: TGTGCCAGCAGTTTCGTTGACTCTTTGGGCTACACCTTC; CDR3: CASSFVDSLGYTF; size: .; J: TRBJ1-2; D: .; V: TRBV28
DNA: TGTGCCAGCTCACCCGGAGGCAATCAGCCCCAGCATTTT; CDR3: CASSPGGNQPQHF; size: .; J: TRBJ1-5; D: .; V: TRBV18
DNA: TGCGCCAGCAGTGAGTGCAGGGGCGGGGAGCTGTTTTTT; CDR3: CASSECRGGELFF; size: .; J: TRBJ2-2; D: .; V: TRBV10-1
DNA: TGTGCCAGCAGCTTAGTGGTGAACACTGAAGCTTTCTTT; CDR3: CASSLVVNTEAFF; size: .; J: TRBJ1-1; D: .; V: TRBV7-2
DNA: TGTGCCAGCAGCTTAGGAGGGATGACTTGGGATCAGTACTTC; CDR3: CASSLGGMTWDQYF; size: .; J: TRBJ2-7; D: .; V: TRBV7-9
DNA: TGTGCCAGCTCACCACCGGAAGGACGGATTCACAATGAGCAGTTCTTC; CDR3: CASSPPEGRIHNEQFF; size: .; J: TRBJ2-1; D: .; V: TRBV18
DNA: TGCGCCAGCAGCCGGGGGGGGACAGACAACTACGAGCAGTACTTC; CDR3: CASSRGGTDNYEQYF; size: .; J: TRBJ2-7; D: .; V: TRBV5-1
DNA: TGCGCCAGCAGCGCGATTAACAGGGTTTTGGGCTACACCTTC; CDR3: CASSAINRVLGYTF; size: .; J: TRBJ1-2; D: .; V: TRBV23-1
DNA: TGTGCCAGCAGTTTACCGCGCATGGGTACCGGGGAGCTGTTTTTT; CDR3: CASSLPRMGTGELFF; size: .; J: TRBJ2-2; D: .; V: TRBV6-5
DNA: TGTGCCAGCAGTTCCGGGACAGGGATAGGGGAGCAGTTCTTC; CDR3: CASSSGTGIGEQFF; size: .; J: TRBJ2-1; D: TRBD1; V: TRBV7-2
DNA: TGTGCCAGCAGCTCGGGCGGGAGCTACGAGCAGTACTTC; CDR3: CASSSGGSYEQYF; size: .; J: TRBJ2-7; D: TRBD2; V: TRBV27
DNA: TGTGCCAGCACCCCCGGCGGCGGGAGAAAGGATGAGCAGTTCTTC; CDR3: CASTPGGGRKDEQFF; size: .; J: TRBJ2-1; D: TRBD2; V: TRBV6-5
DNA: TGTGCCAGCAGCCCGGGAAGGGACAGGCAGTACTTC; CDR3: CASSPGRDRQYF; size: .; J: TRBJ2-7; D: .; V: TRBV12-1
DNA: TGTGCCAGCAGTCTCAAAGAAAACACCATATATTTT; CDR3: CASSLKENTIYF; size: .; J: TRBJ1-3; D: .; V: TRBV2
DNA: TGCAGCGCCAAATGGGGACTAGCCAAAAACATTCAGTACTTC; CDR3: CSAKWGLAKNIQYF; size: once; J: TRBJ2-4; D: .; V: TRBV29-1
DNA: TGTGCCAGCAGACCTTTTAGGGGATACGAGCAGTACTTC; CDR3: CASRPFRGYEQYF; size: .; J: TRBJ2-7; D: .; V: TRBV7-9
DNA: TGCGCCAGCAGCCAAGGAGGACAGGGCCTCTACGAGCAGTACTTC; CDR3: CASSQGGQGLYEQYF; size: .; J: TRBJ2-7; D: TRBD1; V: TRBV4-1
DNA: TGTGCCAGCAGTGGACAGGGTACCAGCAATCAGCCCCAGCATTTT; CDR3: CASSGQGTSNQPQHF; size: .; J: TRBJ1-5; D: TRBD1; V: TRBV6-6